This TCR beta chain comes out of a study of T cells in localized non-small cell lung cancer. Broader study findings: Heterogeneity remains possible, as sequencing covered one tumor region only. Median detection of top 100 tumor clones in adjacent lung was around 57 clones. The highest T cell clonality was in uninvolved adjacent lung, above tumor.

Here immunoSEQ multiplex PCR was the method, and the copy in TCRdb shows in-frame clones only, minus some. The repertoire has tens of thousands of clones, roughly 87% of them found once; the top ten carry 15%. Concerning this clone: The antigen is undetermined.

The CDR3 spans 14 residues. The V and J ends lost 5 bases and 2 bases, in that order; junction bases with no gene match: 5. Germline loops: CDR1 SGHVS, CDR2 FQNEAQ. This sequence originates from a man aged 35 to 69 with stage I squamous cell lung carcinoma. V usage is TRBV7-8 and J usage is TRBJ1-1, with TRBD1 identical over 7 bases. The sequencing used peripheral blood, collected before any cancer treatment. The CDR3 DNA sequence: TGTGCCAGCAGCCTCAGACAGGGAAACACTGAAGCTTTCTTT. Its protein product is CASSLRQGNTEAFF.